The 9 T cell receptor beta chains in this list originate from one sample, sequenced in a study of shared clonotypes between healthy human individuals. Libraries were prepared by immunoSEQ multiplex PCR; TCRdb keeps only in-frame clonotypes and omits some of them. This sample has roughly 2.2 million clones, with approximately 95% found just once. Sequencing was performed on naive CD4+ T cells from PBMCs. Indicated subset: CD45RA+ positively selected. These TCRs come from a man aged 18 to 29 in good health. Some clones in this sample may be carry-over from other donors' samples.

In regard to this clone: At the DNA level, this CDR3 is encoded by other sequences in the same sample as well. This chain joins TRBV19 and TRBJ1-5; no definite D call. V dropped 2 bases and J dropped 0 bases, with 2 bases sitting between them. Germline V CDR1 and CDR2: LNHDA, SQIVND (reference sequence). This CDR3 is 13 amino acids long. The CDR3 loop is CASSISSNQPQHF. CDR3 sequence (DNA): TGTGCCAGTAGTATAAGTAGCAATCAGCCCCAGCATTTT.

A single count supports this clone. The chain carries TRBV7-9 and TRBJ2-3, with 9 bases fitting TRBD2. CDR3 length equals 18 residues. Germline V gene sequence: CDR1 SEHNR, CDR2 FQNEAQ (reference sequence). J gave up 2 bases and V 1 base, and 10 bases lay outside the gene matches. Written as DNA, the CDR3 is TGTGCCAGCAGCTTAGAACTACTAGCGGGTGTGTCCACAGATACGCAGTATTTT. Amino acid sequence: CASSLELLAGVSTDTQYF.

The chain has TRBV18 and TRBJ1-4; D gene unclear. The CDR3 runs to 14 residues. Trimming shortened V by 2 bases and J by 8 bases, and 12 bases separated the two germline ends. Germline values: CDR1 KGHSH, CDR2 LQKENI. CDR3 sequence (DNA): TGTGCCAGCTCACCATCGTGGACCGACGAAAAACTGTTTTTT. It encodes CASSPSWTDEKLFF.

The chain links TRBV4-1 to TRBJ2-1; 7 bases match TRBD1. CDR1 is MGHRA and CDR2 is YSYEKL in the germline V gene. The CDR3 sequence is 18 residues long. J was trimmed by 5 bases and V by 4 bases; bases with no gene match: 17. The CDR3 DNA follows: TGCGCCAGCAGCCCAAATTTGAACAGGGGACACTTGGACAATGAGCAGTTCTTC. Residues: CASSPNLNRGHLDNEQFF.

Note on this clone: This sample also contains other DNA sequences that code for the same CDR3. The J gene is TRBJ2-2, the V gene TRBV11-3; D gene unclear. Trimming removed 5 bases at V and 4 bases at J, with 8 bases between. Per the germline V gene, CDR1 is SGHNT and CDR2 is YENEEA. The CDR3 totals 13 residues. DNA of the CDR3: TGTGCCAGCAGCCCCCGGCGCACCGGGGAGCTGTTTTTT. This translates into CASSPRRTGELFF.

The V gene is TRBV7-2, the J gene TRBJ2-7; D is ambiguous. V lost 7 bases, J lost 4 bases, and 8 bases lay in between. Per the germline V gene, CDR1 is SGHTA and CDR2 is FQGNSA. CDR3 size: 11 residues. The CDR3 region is CASTNLYEQYF. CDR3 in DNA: TGTGCCAGCACCAATCTATACGAGCAGTACTTC.

CDR3 DNA sequence: TGTGCCAGCAGCTTAACAGGACTAGCGGGAGAGGGGACCCAGTACTTC. Protein sequence: CASSLTGLAGEGTQYF. The J gene is TRBJ2-5, the V gene TRBV7-3, with 13 bases identical to TRBD2. The trim removed 0 bases at V and 7 bases at J, leaving 5 bases unmatched. CDR3 length equals 16 residues. Germline V CDR1 and CDR2: SGHTA, FQGTGA.

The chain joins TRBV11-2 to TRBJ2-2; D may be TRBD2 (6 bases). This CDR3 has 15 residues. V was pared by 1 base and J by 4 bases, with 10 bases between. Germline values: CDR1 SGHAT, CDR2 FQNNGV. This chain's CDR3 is CASSLVWRGTGELFF. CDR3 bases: TGTGCCAGCAGCTTAGTATGGAGGGGCACCGGGGAGCTGTTTTTT.

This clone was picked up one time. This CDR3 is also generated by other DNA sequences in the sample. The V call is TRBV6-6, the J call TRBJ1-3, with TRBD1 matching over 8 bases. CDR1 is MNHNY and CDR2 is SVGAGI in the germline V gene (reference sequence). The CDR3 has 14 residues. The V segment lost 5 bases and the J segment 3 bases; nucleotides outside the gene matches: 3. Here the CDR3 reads CASSGTGGGNTIYF. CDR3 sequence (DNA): TGTGCCAGCAGTGGGACAGGCGGTGGAAACACCATATATTTT.